Below are 23 T cell receptor beta chains sequenced from a single sample in a study of identical twins. TCRdb called the 5' RACE reads again in MiXCR, with one record for every CDR3 protein. Of about 240,000 distinct CDR3 sequences detected, roughly a tenth appear once; the ten largest clones hold 10%. Sequencing used memory T cells sorted from blood. These TCRs come from a man aged 50 or older in good health.

The table lists this clonotype with a few counts. This chain links TRBV4-3 with TRBJ2-7; 11 positions agree with TRBD1. The CDR3 loop spans 13 amino acids. CDR1 is LGHNA, CDR2 YSLEER, per germline. The ends lost 2 bases at V and 7 bases at J; junction bases unmatched: 1. CDR3 sequence reads: CASSQWDRGEQYF. The CDR3 nucleotides read TGCGCCAGCAGCCAATGGGACAGGGGGGAGCAGTACTTC.

This clonotype was seen only a few times. The V and J genes are TRBV19 and TRBJ1-1, with 8 bases fitting TRBD1. Germline V gene data show CDR1 as LNHDA and CDR2 as SQIVND (reference sequence). V lost 5 bases, J lost 6 bases, and 11 bases stayed unmatched. The CDR3 length is 15 residues. CDR3 coding DNA: TGTGCCAGTAGTCCCCGGACAGGGTTATATGCTGAAGCTTTCTTT. This codes for CASSPRTGLYAEAFF.

The chain joins TRBV10-3 to TRBJ2-3; D is possibly TRBD1 (5 bases). The V gene lost 2 bases and the J gene lost 0 bases, with 12 bases spanning the gap. Germline-derived CDR1 and CDR2 are ENHRY and SYGVKD. CDR3 length: 16 residues. CDR3 coding DNA: TGTGCCATCAGTGAGGGGGCAGGAGCTAGCACAGATACGCAGTATTTT. It codes for CAISEGAGASTDTQYF.

This sequence joins TRBV18 and TRBJ2-7, with D possibly matching TRBD1 (5 bases). The V and J ends lost 0 bases and 4 bases respectively, with 10 bases between them. This CDR3 is built from 14 residues. CDR1 is KGHSH, CDR2 LQKENI, per germline. The chain's CDR3 is CASSPPSGRYEQYF. CDR3 coding DNA: TGTGCCAGCTCACCACCGTCAGGGCGGTACGAGCAGTACTTC.

V gene TRBV27 combines with J gene TRBJ2-3, with D possibly matching TRBD2 (6 bases). This CDR3 has 16 amino acids. CDR1 and CDR2 (germline): MNHEY, SMNVEV (reference sequence). V was pared by 3 bases and J by 2 bases, with 15 bases between. Written as DNA, the CDR3 is TGTGCCAGCAGTTTCCTAGGGGAGGCCGCCACAGATACGCAGTATTTT. This sequence encodes CASSFLGEAATDTQYF.

With regard to this clonotype: Just one base apart from a much larger clone, this may be a read error. The rearrangement links TRBV7-6 to TRBJ1-6; 7 nucleotides agree with TRBD1. This CDR3 has 16 amino acids. Unmatched junction bases numbered 5, after V lost 3 bases and J lost 3 bases. Per germline, CDR1 SGHVS and CDR2 FNYEAQ. The CDR3 loop reads CASSFQQGFYNSPLHF. DNA for the CDR3: TGTGCCAGCAGCTTTCAACAGGGGTTCTATAATTCACCCCTCCACTTT.

This clonotype appeared many times. The rearrangement uses TRBV20-1 and TRBJ2-1, with TRBD2 matching 10 bases. V dropped 2 bases and J dropped 4; count of bases not matched to a gene: 2. Looked up from germline, CDR1 is DFQATT and CDR2 is SNEGSKA (reference sequence). This CDR3 is 14 amino acids long. The CDR3: CSARLAGAYNEQFF. The CDR3 nucleotides read TGCAGTGCTAGACTAGCGGGAGCATACAATGAGCAGTTCTTC.

As DNA, the CDR3 is TGTGCCAGCAGTGTAAACCTTGGGCCCTACGAGCAGTACTTC. Translation gives CASSVNLGPYEQYF. The chain uses TRBV6-1 and TRBJ2-7; D gene uncertain. V was clipped by 4 bases and J by 2 bases, with 12 bases between them. Germline-derived CDR1 and CDR2 are MNHNS and SASEGT. The CDR3 consists of 14 residues.

This clonotype was counted many times. The CDR3 loop reads CASSLGTLAKNIQYF. The CDR3 region has the DNA TGTGCCAGCAGCCTAGGGACACTAGCCAAAAACATTCAGTACTTC. The genes are TRBV3-1 and TRBJ2-4; a possible D gene is TRBD1 (6 bases). Trimming stripped 4 bases from V and 0 bases from J, with 10 bases between. Germline V CDR1 and CDR2: LGHDT, YNNKEL (reference sequence). The CDR3 spans 15 residues.

This chain links TRBV7-9 with TRBJ2-3, with 7 bases lining up with TRBD1. The CDR3 runs to 15 residues. The germline V gene encodes CDR1 SEHNR and CDR2 FQNEAQ (reference sequence). Trimming took 0 bases from V and 4 from J; bases not matched to a gene: 4. CDR3 sequence (DNA): TGTGCCAGCAGCTTAGCAAGGGGGCGATCAGATACGCAGTATTTT. Protein product: CASSLARGRSDTQYF. The entire variable domain, with the rest obtained from reference TRBV7-9 and TRBJ2-3, is as follows: DTGVSQNPRHKITKRGQNVTFRCDPISEHNRLYWYRQTLGQGPEFLTYFQNEAQLEKSRLLSDRFSAERPKGSFSTLEIQRTEQGDSAMYLCASSLARGRSDTQYFGPGTRLTVL.

The rearrangement links TRBV18 to TRBJ1-1; 9 nucleotides align to TRBD1. CDR1 is KGHSH, CDR2 LQKENI, per germline. The CDR3 extends over 16 amino acids. Unmatched junction bases numbered 5, after V lost 3 bases and J lost 0 bases. The CDR3 region has the DNA TGTGCCAGCTCACCCCGGACAGGGGCCTTGAACACTGAAGCTTTCTTT. The encoded protein is CASSPRTGALNTEAFF.

The chain is built from TRBV25-1 and TRBJ1-3; D is unclear. This CDR3 region has 15 residues. CDR1 is MGHDK, CDR2 SYGVNS, per germline. The V end lost 1 base, the J end lost 0 bases, and 7 bases lay between the germline ends. The CDR3, as DNA: TGTGCCAGCAGTGAATCCGGGAGCTCTGGAAACACCATATATTTT. Translating gives CASSESGSSGNTIYF.

This clonotype appeared many times. The chain combines TRBV3-1 with TRBJ2-7; D gene ambiguous. The CDR3 is made up of 11 amino acids. Trimming took 6 bases from V and 4 from J, leaving 7 bases between them. CDR1 is LGHDT and CDR2 is YNNKEL in the germline V gene (reference sequence). CDR3: CASRDLYEQYF. CDR3 DNA: TGTGCCAGCAGGGACCTTTACGAGCAGTACTTC.

This clonotype was detected many times. This rearrangement joins TRBV5-1 to TRBJ1-2; 8 positions agree with TRBD1. There are 14 residues in the CDR3. Germline V gene lookup returns CDR1 SGHRS and CDR2 YFSETQ. J lost 3 bases, V lost 4 bases, and 5 bases had no gene match. In DNA, the CDR3 is TGCGCCAGCAGCAGCGGACAGGGTGACTATGGCTACACCTTC. It translates to CASSSGQGDYGYTF.

In this sample, this clonotype turned up many times. The rearrangement links TRBV12-3 or TRBV12-4 to TRBJ2-7; D remains ambiguous. Trimming shortened V by 3 bases and J by 2 bases, and 11 bases separated the two germline ends. The CDR3 consists of 14 residues. The CDR3 coding sequence is TGTGCCAGCAGTTTCGGCGGTACCACCTACGAGCAGTACTTC. Translating gives CASSFGGTTYEQYF.

J is TRBJ2-2 and V is TRBV5-1; D is possibly TRBD1 (6 bases). Germline loops: CDR1 SGHRS, CDR2 YFSETQ. The germline V and J ends were trimmed by 2 bases and 6 bases, with 14 bases remaining between them. The CDR3 has 15 residues. The CDR3 DNA reads TGCGCCAGCAGCTTCGGGCAGGGGAAGTCCGGGGAGCTGTTTTTT. As protein: CASSFGQGKSGELFF.

This clonotype has at least ten counts. V is TRBV5-1 and J is TRBJ1-1, with D maybe TRBD1 (5 bases). The V gene lost 0 bases and the J gene lost 2 bases, with 8 bases spanning the gap. Germline V gene data show CDR1 as SGHRS and CDR2 as YFSETQ. The length of the CDR3 is 14 residues. The chain's CDR3 is CASSLGDGNTEAFF. The CDR3 DNA reads TGCGCCAGCAGCTTGGGGGACGGAAACACTGAAGCTTTCTTT.

The table lists this clonotype with a few counts. This rearrangement joins TRBV11-2 to TRBJ1-5; perhaps TRBD1 as D (6 bases). Per the germline V gene, CDR1 is SGHAT and CDR2 is FQNNGV. The CDR3 is 15 amino acids. The germline V and J ends were trimmed by 1 base and 3 bases, with 10 bases remaining between them. DNA of the CDR3: TGTGCCAGCAGCTTAGGGGGGCAGAACAATCAGCCCCAGCATTTT. It yields the protein CASSLGGQNNQPQHF.

This clonotype showed up many times. This chain connects TRBV10-1 to TRBJ2-3, with TRBD1 matching 9 bases. This CDR3 comprises 15 residues. Germline V gives CDR1 WNHNN, CDR2 SYGVQD (reference sequence). V lost 6 bases and J lost 2; bases outside the gene matches: 6. CDR3 region: CASSPGTGYTDTQYF. The DNA of the CDR3 is TGCGCCAGCAGCCCCGGGACAGGGTACACAGATACGCAGTATTTT.

The rearrangement joins TRBV20-1 to TRBJ1-2; no reliable D call. The V end lost 0 bases, the J end lost 7 bases, and 15 bases lay between the germline ends. Germline V gene sequence: CDR1 DFQATT, CDR2 SNEGSKA (reference sequence). The CDR3 covers 14 residues. The CDR3 sequence: CSARDRSVMAGYTF. The CDR3, as DNA: TGCAGTGCTAGAGATAGATCCGTAATGGCTGGCTACACCTTC.

This clonotype showed up just a few times. The rearrangement links TRBV6-1 to TRBJ1-1; tentative D call: TRBD1 (6 bases). CDR3 length: 14 residues. The germline gives CDR1 MNHNS, CDR2 SASEGT. Trimming removed 8 bases from V and 2 bases from J, with 15 bases in between. The CDR3 sequence is CASVMTGRNTEAFF. The CDR3 region has the DNA TGTGCCAGCGTAATGACAGGTCGAAACACTGAAGCTTTCTTT.

V usage is TRBV20-1 and J usage is TRBJ2-7; a possible D gene is TRBD1 (6 bases). The CDR3 has 12 amino acids. Trimming stripped 5 bases from V and 4 bases from J, with 12 bases between. Per the germline V gene, CDR1 is DFQATT and CDR2 is SNEGSKA (reference sequence). CDR3 region: CSAPKQGYEQYF. Written as DNA, the CDR3 is TGCAGTGCTCCAAAACAGGGTTACGAGCAGTACTTC.

The table lists this clonotype with many counts. The chain links TRBV7-9 to TRBJ1-3, with 7 bases aligning to TRBD1. Germline CDR1 reads SEHNR; CDR2 reads FQNEAQ (reference sequence). V lost 7 bases and J lost 1; bases outside the gene matches: 7. The CDR3 has 15 residues. The CDR3 nucleotides are TGTGCCAGCATATCAGACAGGGAGTCTGGAAACACCATATATTTT. Translation: CASISDRESGNTIYF. The full variable domain, rest sourced from reference TRBV7-9 and TRBJ1-3, is DTGVSQNPRHKITKRGQNVTFRCDPISEHNRLYWYRQTLGQGPEFLTYFQNEAQLEKSRLLSDRFSAERPKGSFSTLEIQRTEQGDSAMYLCASISDRESGNTIYFGEGSWLTVV.